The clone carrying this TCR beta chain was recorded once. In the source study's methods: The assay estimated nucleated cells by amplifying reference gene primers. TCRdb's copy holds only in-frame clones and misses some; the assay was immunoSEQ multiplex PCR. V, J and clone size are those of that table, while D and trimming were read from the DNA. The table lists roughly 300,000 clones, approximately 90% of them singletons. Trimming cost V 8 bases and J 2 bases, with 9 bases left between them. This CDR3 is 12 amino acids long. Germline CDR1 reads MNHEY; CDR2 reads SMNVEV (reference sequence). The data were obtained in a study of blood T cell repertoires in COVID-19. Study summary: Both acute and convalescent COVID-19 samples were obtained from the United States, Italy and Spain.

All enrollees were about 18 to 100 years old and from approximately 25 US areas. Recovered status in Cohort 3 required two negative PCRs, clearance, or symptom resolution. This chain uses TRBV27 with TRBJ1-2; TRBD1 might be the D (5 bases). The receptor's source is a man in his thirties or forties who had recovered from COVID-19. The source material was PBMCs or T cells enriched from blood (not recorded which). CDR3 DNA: TGTGCCAGCGGAGGGGTGAACTATGGCTACACCTTC. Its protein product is CASGGVNYGYTF.